This T cell receptor (beta chain) stems from a study of Ad26.COV2.S vaccination and SARS-CoV-2 variants. Looking at the study overall: By the intramuscular route, Ad26.COV2.S was given once, or twice 56 days apart.

Regarding the study as a whole: Individuals receiving vaccine had higher spike-specific TCR breadth than placebo recipients did. Researchers reported similar non-spike TCR breadth in vaccine and placebo recipients. There was reportedly substantial breadth in spike-specific CD8+ and CD4+ T cell responses after vaccination.

The CDR3 is made up of 13 amino acids. From germline, CDR1 is SGHDN and CDR2 FVKESK. Trimming took off 3 bases at V and 8 bases at J, with 13 bases between the two ends. This clone has just a few counts. The antigen remains unidentified. Sample treatment: around 19 received Ad26.COV2.S at low or high dose, single or two shots; several received placebo; per-sample allocation not given. Day 63 after the first vaccine or placebo injection was the time point for sampling. The protocol was immunoSEQ multiplex PCR, while the TCRdb copy is restricted to in-frame clones and leaves out a portion. The top ten hold 3.3% of the sample, which has roughly 380,000 clones, approximately 85% seen once.

The chain couples TRBV14 to TRBJ1-2; a weak D match, TRBD1 (5 bases). Source: peripheral blood, taken in a trial of Ad26.COV2.S vaccine versus placebo. This clonotype was sampled from a person aged 18-60 years who received the Ad26.COV2.S COVID-19 vaccine or a placebo. CDR3 sequence reads: CASSQGTGTGYTF. CDR3 bases: TGTGCCAGCAGCCAGGGTACAGGTACCGGCTACACCTTC.